The T cell receptor beta chain under discussion was sequenced for a study of T cell responses to AZD1222 COVID-19 vaccine. This CDR3 has 16 amino acids. Germline lookup yields CDR1 SGHTA and CDR2 FQGNSA. Trimming shortened V by 1 base and J by 0 bases, and 12 bases separated the two germline ends. Measured with immunoSEQ multiplex PCR; TCRdb has only the in-frame clones, and not every one. The sample yields over 60,000 clones, around 87% seen once. With regard to this clone: The antigen is undetermined.

Study-wide points: Increased Spike-specific TCR breadth and depth were observed after two AZD1222 doses. Scientists sampled the repertoires only once the peak T cell response had passed. Reports say nearly half of spike-specific TCRs go after unmutated variant regions.

The rearrangement links TRBV7-2 to TRBJ1-2; perhaps TRBD1 as D (5 bases). The sample consisted of peripheral blood, taken on day 0 of AZD1222 vaccination. The receptor was derived from an adult in good health. This CDR3 is CASSLVSGTANYGYTF. In DNA form, the CDR3 reads TGTGCCAGCAGCTTAGTATCGGGGACGGCTAACTATGGCTACACCTTC.